This is a list of T cell receptor beta chains from one sample in a study of control samples from healthy donors and cancer patients. Produced via immunoSEQ multiplex PCR; TCRdb's table is partial and in-frame only. The table has 400,000 to 450,000 clones, approximately 92% seen once. The sequenced sample consisted of PBMCs. These receptor sequences come from a man between 40 and 49 years old with head and neck cancer. Both conserved end residues are part of each CDR3. D genes are given only for firm matches. For some rows the clone size is stated as once, few or many, or as a class when expanded; others skip it.

size | D | J | V | DNA | CDR3
. | . | TRBJ1-1 | TRBV7-8 | TGTGCCAGCAGCTTTTTTCGGGTGAACACTGAAGCTTTCTTT | CASSFFRVNTEAFF
. | . | TRBJ2-7 | TRBV5-1 | TGCGCCAGCAGCCCCGGGGCGCAGTCATCCCGCGAGCAGTACTTC | CASSPGAQSSREQYF
. | . | TRBJ1-5 | TRBV15 | TGTGCCACCAGCAGGGATTACACGATCGTGGGGAATCAGCCCCAGCATTTT | CATSRDYTIVGNQPQHF
. | . | TRBJ1-5 | TRBV19 | TGTGCCAGTAGTGCGGATACCAATCAGCCCCAGCATTTT | CASSADTNQPQHF
. | TRBD1 | TRBJ1-4 | TRBV15 | TGTGCCACCAGTATGGACAGGGTGAATGAAAAACTGTTTTTT | CATSMDRVNEKLFF
. | . | TRBJ1-2 | TRBV12-3/TRBV12-4 | TGTGCCAGCAGCCTAGGGGGTGCGGGAGGCTACACCTTC | CASSLGGAGGYTF
. | TRBD1 | TRBJ2-3 | TRBV2 | TGTGCCAGCAGCTCCGGGACAGGGGTAGATACGCAGTATTTT | CASSSGTGVDTQYF
. | . | TRBJ1-5 | TRBV30 | TGTGCCTGGAGTCGAGAACAGGGCCCAAATCAGCCCCAGCATTTT | CAWSREQGPNQPQHF
few | TRBD1 | TRBJ1-6 | TRBV28 | TGTGCCAGCAGGGGACAGGGGGATTCAAATTCACCCCTCCACTTT | CASRGQGDSNSPLHF
. | . | TRBJ2-1 | TRBV5-4 | TGTGCCAGCAGCTTGGGTGGAGTCTCCTACAATGAGCAGTTCTTC | CASSLGGVSYNEQFF
. | TRBD1 | TRBJ2-5 | TRBV7-9 | TGTGCCAGCAGCGGCCGACAGGGGTACCCCCTCCAAGAGACCCAGTACTTC | CASSGRQGYPLQETQYF
. | TRBD1 | TRBJ1-5 | TRBV6-5 | TGTGCCAGTAAGAAACAGGGGAGCAATCAGCCCCAGCATTTT | CASKKQGSNQPQHF
. | TRBD1 | TRBJ1-6 | TRBV30 | TGTGCCTGGAGGGACAGGGAGGAACCCCTCCACTTT | CAWRDREEPLHF
. | . | TRBJ2-3 | TRBV19 | TGTGCCAGTAGTATAGATCAAGACGGACGGACAGATACGCAGTATTTT | CASSIDQDGRTDTQYF
. | TRBD2 | TRBJ2-3 | TRBV9 | TGTGCCAGCAGCGTAGTAGGACTAGCGGACACAGATACGCAGTATTTT | CASSVVGLADTDTQYF